A selection of T cell receptor beta chains follows, all from one sample in a study of technical replicates of blood from a few donors. Data came from immunoSEQ multiplex PCR; TCRdb stores just in-frame clones and leaves some out. The sample yields 50,000 to 80,000 clones, approximately 86% seen once. Sequenced material: PBMCs. All receptors come from a human donor in good health. Some clones in this sample may be carry-over from other donors' samples. The CDR3 runs from the conserved cysteine through the conserved F or W. D genes are given only for firm matches. Rows give clone size only sometimes, using once, few, many, or a class for an expanded clone.

j_gene: TRBJ1-1
abundance: -
len: 13
v_gene: TRBV18
d_gene: -
CDR3nt: TGTGCCAGCTCACCAATGGACAGCACTGAAGCTTTCTTT
CDR3aa: CASSPMDSTEAFF

j_gene: TRBJ1-5
abundance: -
len: 13
v_gene: TRBV6-6
d_gene: -
CDR3nt: TGTGCCAGCAGCCACCTTTTCGGTCAGCCCCAGCATTTT
CDR3aa: CASSHLFGQPQHF

j_gene: TRBJ1-1
abundance: -
len: 15
v_gene: TRBV19
d_gene: -
CDR3nt: TGTGCCAGTAGTTTTGGCGGGACGGTAACGACTGAAGCTTTCTTT
CDR3aa: CASSFGGTVTTEAFF

j_gene: TRBJ2-7
abundance: -
len: 15
v_gene: TRBV4-3
d_gene: -
CDR3nt: TGCGCCAGCAGCCAAGACGCAGGATTTACCTACGAGCAGTACTTC
CDR3aa: CASSQDAGFTYEQYF

j_gene: TRBJ1-2
abundance: -
len: 11
v_gene: TRBV2
d_gene: -
CDR3nt: TGCGTCAACCCTCAGTACTATGGCTACACCTTC
CDR3aa: CVNPQYYGYTF

j_gene: TRBJ2-1
abundance: -
len: 15
v_gene: TRBV7-9
d_gene: TRBD2
CDR3nt: TGTGCCAGCAGCTTCTCGGCTAGCGGGTACAATGAGCAGTTCTTC
CDR3aa: CASSFSASGYNEQFF

j_gene: TRBJ2-2
abundance: -
len: 16
v_gene: TRBV9
d_gene: -
CDR3nt: TGTGCCAGCAGCGCCAGTTTGGGCTCCGGGGGGCGCGAGCTGTTTTTT
CDR3aa: CASSASLGSGGRELFF

j_gene: TRBJ2-7
abundance: once
len: 13
v_gene: TRBV7-2
d_gene: TRBD1
CDR3nt: TGTGCCAGCAGCTTAGTGGACAGGGAAGAGCAGTACTTC
CDR3aa: CASSLVDREEQYF

j_gene: TRBJ2-2
abundance: -
len: 16
v_gene: TRBV9
d_gene: TRBD2
CDR3nt: TGTGCCAGCAGCGTAGGGGGAGGGAGTCGGGCCGGGGAGCTGTTTTTT
CDR3aa: CASSVGGGSRAGELFF

j_gene: TRBJ2-7
abundance: -
len: 16
v_gene: TRBV2
d_gene: TRBD1
CDR3nt: TGTGCCAGCATGACAGGACAGGGACTCCAAACCTACGAGCAGTACTTC
CDR3aa: CASMTGQGLQTYEQYF

j_gene: TRBJ2-2
abundance: -
len: 17
v_gene: TRBV4-2
d_gene: TRBD2
CDR3nt: TGTGCCAGCAGCCAAGATGGGGGTAGCGGGGGAGGCGGGGAGCTGTTTTTT
CDR3aa: CASSQDGGSGGGGELFF

j_gene: TRBJ1-6
abundance: -
len: 16
v_gene: TRBV7-8
d_gene: TRBD1
CDR3nt: TGTGCCAGCAGCTTAGACAGGGGCGGAAATAATTCACCCCTCCACTTT
CDR3aa: CASSLDRGGNNSPLHF

j_gene: TRBJ2-1
abundance: once
len: 15
v_gene: TRBV6-5
d_gene: TRBD2
CDR3nt: TGTGCCAGCAGTCAAAACTTGGGGGGGGTTAATGAGCAGTTCTTC
CDR3aa: CASSQNLGGVNEQFF

j_gene: TRBJ2-4
abundance: -
len: 14
v_gene: TRBV7-9
d_gene: -
CDR3nt: TGTGCCAGCAGCTTATCGAATTCTACAAACATTCAGTACTTC
CDR3aa: CASSLSNSTNIQYF

j_gene: TRBJ2-2
abundance: -
len: 15
v_gene: TRBV15
d_gene: TRBD2
CDR3nt: TGTGCCACCAGCAGACCTGGACTAGCCGCCGGGGAGCTGTTTTTT
CDR3aa: CATSRPGLAAGELFF

j_gene: TRBJ2-1
abundance: -
len: 14
v_gene: TRBV5-1
d_gene: TRBD1
CDR3nt: TGCGCCAGCAAGAGGACAGGGGACTCCAATGAGCAGTTCTTC
CDR3aa: CASKRTGDSNEQFF

j_gene: TRBJ2-1
abundance: -
len: 14
v_gene: TRBV7-2
d_gene: -
CDR3nt: TGTGCCAGCAGCTTAAGCCAAGAGTATGGTGAGCAGTTCTTC
CDR3aa: CASSLSQEYGEQFF

j_gene: TRBJ1-5
abundance: -
len: 13
v_gene: TRBV4-2
d_gene: -
CDR3nt: TGTGCCAGCAGCCAAGGGGGCGACCAGCCCCAGCATTTT
CDR3aa: CASSQGGDQPQHF

j_gene: TRBJ1-2
abundance: -
len: 14
v_gene: TRBV5-1
d_gene: -
CDR3nt: TGCGCCAGCAGCTTGGCGGAGGGGTGGGATGGCTACACCTTC
CDR3aa: CASSLAEGWDGYTF

j_gene: TRBJ1-6
abundance: -
len: 13
v_gene: TRBV11-2
d_gene: -
CDR3nt: TGTGCCAGCAGCTTAGTGGGGGGGCCACCCCTCCACTTT
CDR3aa: CASSLVGGPPLHF

j_gene: TRBJ1-5
abundance: few
len: 15
v_gene: TRBV4-2
d_gene: -
CDR3nt: TGTGCCAGCAGCGAGTCCCCCCATGGCAATCAGCCCCAGCATTTT
CDR3aa: CASSESPHGNQPQHF

j_gene: TRBJ2-5
abundance: -
len: 13
v_gene: TRBV5-4
d_gene: TRBD2
CDR3nt: TGTGCCAGCAGCTCACTAGCGGGAGAGACCCAGTACTTC
CDR3aa: CASSSLAGETQYF

j_gene: TRBJ1-2
abundance: -
len: 15
v_gene: TRBV4-1
d_gene: TRBD1
CDR3nt: TGCGCCAGCAGTTATTCAGCAGGGGGCAGCTATGGCTACACCTTC
CDR3aa: CASSYSAGGSYGYTF

j_gene: TRBJ1-1
abundance: -
len: 15
v_gene: TRBV13
d_gene: -
CDR3nt: TGTGCCAGCAGCTTACGGGTCTGGCAGACCACTGAAGCTTTCTTT
CDR3aa: CASSLRVWQTTEAFF

j_gene: TRBJ2-7
abundance: -
len: 14
v_gene: TRBV5-4
d_gene: TRBD1
CDR3nt: TGTGCCAGCAGCTCACAGGGGGCAGTCTACGAGCAGTACTTC
CDR3aa: CASSSQGAVYEQYF

j_gene: TRBJ2-7
abundance: once
len: 17
v_gene: TRBV28
d_gene: -
CDR3nt: TGTGCCAGCAGTTATCCCCTTGGGCAGGGTGAGGCCTACGAGCAGTACTTC
CDR3aa: CASSYPLGQGEAYEQYF

j_gene: TRBJ1-1
abundance: -
len: 12
v_gene: TRBV29-1
d_gene: -
CDR3nt: TGCAGCGTTGACGACCTAGCACCTGAAGCTTTCTTT
CDR3aa: CSVDDLAPEAFF

j_gene: TRBJ2-7
abundance: -
len: 13
v_gene: TRBV5-4
d_gene: -
CDR3nt: TGTGCCAGCAGCCCTCCAGGGTCCTACGAGCAGTACTTC
CDR3aa: CASSPPGSYEQYF

j_gene: TRBJ2-2
abundance: -
len: 13
v_gene: TRBV7-9
d_gene: -
CDR3nt: TGTGCCAGCACCCTCTTGGAGGGTGGGGAGCTGTTTTTT
CDR3aa: CASTLLEGGELFF

j_gene: TRBJ1-6
abundance: -
len: 17
v_gene: TRBV6-1
d_gene: -
CDR3nt: TGTGCCAGCAGTGTCTCAGGGATGAGCTCCTATAATTCACCCCTCCACTTT
CDR3aa: CASSVSGMSSYNSPLHF